The clone carrying this TCR beta chain was seen a single time. The antigen is not known. This sample is part of a study of cytomegalovirus exposure and HLA in healthy donors. Findings and caveats of the study: 87-base-pair reads could not separate some V segments, including TRBV6-2 and TRBV6-3.

PCR used 60 Vbeta primers and 13 Jbeta primers. Sequencing used immunoSEQ multiplex PCR; TCRdb keeps in-frame clones, though not all of them. Here the sample spans about 120,000 clones, approximately 81% being singletons. V dropped 0 bases and J dropped 2 bases, with 12 bases sitting between them. The CDR3 loop spans 15 amino acids. CDR1 is SGHNT and CDR2 is YYREEE in the germline V gene (reference sequence). The sample consisted of PBMCs. The clonotype originates from a woman younger than 35 in good health and CMV-seropositive. The chain is built from TRBV5-4 and TRBJ2-7; D ambiguous. CDR3: CASSLGSAATYEQYF. The CDR3 coding sequence is TGTGCCAGCAGCTTGGGCTCTGCCGCGACCTACGAGCAGTACTTC.